This T cell receptor beta chain was found in a study of siplizumab effects on memory and regulatory T cells (dated by TCRdb to about 2019). Background for the entire study: Across under ten responder-stimulator pairs, paired mixed lymphocyte reactions were conducted with siplizumab at approximately 0.99 ug/mL and without drug. The study looked at the effect of siplizumab, an anti-CD2 antibody, on alloreactive T-cell subsets in allogeneic mixed lymphocyte reactions made from human PBMCs. Here is what the overall study found, with its caveats: The cumulative frequency of alloreactive sequences that could be traced back to unstimulated CD4+ memory T cells was significantly reduced by siplizumab. Among mappable alloreactive CD4+ clones, an average Treg-derived fraction of about 70% was observed with siplizumab, compared with approximately 26% in control reactions. Unstimulated naive T cells appeared more diverse than memory T cells, and naive cells seemed to contribute substantially to the alloresponse. Because sequences below about 10^-5 frequency were poorly captured, only a minor fraction of alloreactive clones could be mapped to unstimulated subsets. The suppressive function of proliferating Tregs from siplizumab cultures was not functionally confirmed. For roughly 80-96% of proliferating CD4+ or CD8+ clones, no naive or memory phenotype could be assigned.

Library preparation was by the immunoSEQ multiplex PCR assay. Around 100,000 TCR templates per sample were assayed by the deep sequencing platform. Genomic DNA extracted from sorted T cells was used for TCRbeta CDR3 sequencing. As for the original processing: The R programming language was used for clonal analysis of the TCRbeta CDR3 data. Comparing unstimulated samples against CFSE-low samples taken after the reaction was how alloreactive CD4+ and CD8+ clones were defined. By matching sequences to the repertoires of sorted unstimulated Treg and non-Treg cells, each alloreactive CD4+ clone was assigned a regulatory or non-regulatory origin. TCRdb provides this immuneACCESS table in a form limited to in-frame rearrangements. Some clones are lacking; in checked studies, under half of them reflect an unresolved V gene, and why the rest are absent is not known. That table gives V, J and clone size, and the DNA gave D and trimming. The sample table shows 8,000 or so clones, and roughly 35% are seen once. In total, the top ten clones hold approximately 6.3% of the sample.

About this clone: The antigen this receptor binds is unknown. The input lacks base qualities; no much larger clone sits a single base away.

Its CDR3 holds 15 amino acids, cysteine through phenylalanine. Kept here is only the CDR3 DNA, which spans 45 bases and is read in frame from base 1. V loses 8 bases, J loses 0 bases, and the germline ends lie 14 bases apart. From a lookup of the germline V gene, CDR1 and CDR2 are KGHSH and LQKENI. Cells from the mixed lymphocyte reactions were cocultured for five to seven days at 37 degrees C. Responder PBMCs were labelled with CFSE and stimulator PBMCs with Violet Dye, then combined at a 1:1 ratio. TCRbeta CDR3 sequencing was performed on sorted unstimulated T cells and on proliferating T cells recovered from mixed lymphocyte reactions. Fresh whole blood from ten HLA-typed healthy donors served as the source for isolating PBMCs. After the mixed lymphocyte reaction, proliferating CFSE-low responder T cells were FACS-sorted for TCR sequencing.

The specimen was CFSE-low (dividing) CD8+ T cells sorted from an allogeneic mixed lymphocyte reaction. The chain is made from TRBV18 and TRBJ1-3; the D gene cannot be resolved reliably. This TCR derives from a human donor in good health; the cells came from an allogeneic mixed lymphocyte reaction. DNA sequence: TGTGCCAGCACCTGGCTAAGCGACTCTGGAAACACCATATATTTT. Translated, it reads CASTWLSDSGNTIYF.